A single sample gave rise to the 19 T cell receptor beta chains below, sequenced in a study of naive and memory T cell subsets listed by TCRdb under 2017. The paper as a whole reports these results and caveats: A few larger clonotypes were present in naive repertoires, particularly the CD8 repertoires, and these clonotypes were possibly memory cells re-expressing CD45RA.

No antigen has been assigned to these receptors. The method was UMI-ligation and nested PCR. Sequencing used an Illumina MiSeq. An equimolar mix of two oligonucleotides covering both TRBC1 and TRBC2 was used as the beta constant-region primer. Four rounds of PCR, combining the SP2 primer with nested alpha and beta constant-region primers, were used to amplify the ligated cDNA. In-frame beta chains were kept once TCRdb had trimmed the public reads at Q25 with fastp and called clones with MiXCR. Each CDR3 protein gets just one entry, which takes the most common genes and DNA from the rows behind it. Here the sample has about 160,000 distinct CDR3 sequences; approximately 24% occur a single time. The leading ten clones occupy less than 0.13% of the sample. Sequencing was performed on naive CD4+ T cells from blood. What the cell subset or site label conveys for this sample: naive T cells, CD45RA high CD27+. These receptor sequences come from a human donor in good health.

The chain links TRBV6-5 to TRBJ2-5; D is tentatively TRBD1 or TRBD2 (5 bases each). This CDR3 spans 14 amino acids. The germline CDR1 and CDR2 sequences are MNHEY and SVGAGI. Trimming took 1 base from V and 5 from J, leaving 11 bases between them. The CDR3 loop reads CASSYLGPGETQYF. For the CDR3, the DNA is TGTGCCAGCAGTTACTTGGGACCTGGGGAGACCCAGTACTTC.

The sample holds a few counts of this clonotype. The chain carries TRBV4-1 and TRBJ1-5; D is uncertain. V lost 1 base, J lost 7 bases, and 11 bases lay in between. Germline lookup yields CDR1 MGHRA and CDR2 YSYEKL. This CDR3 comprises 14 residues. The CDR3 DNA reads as TGCGCCAGCAGCCAAGTTTTTTCGGCACAGCCCCAGCATTTT. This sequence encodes CASSQVFSAQPQHF.

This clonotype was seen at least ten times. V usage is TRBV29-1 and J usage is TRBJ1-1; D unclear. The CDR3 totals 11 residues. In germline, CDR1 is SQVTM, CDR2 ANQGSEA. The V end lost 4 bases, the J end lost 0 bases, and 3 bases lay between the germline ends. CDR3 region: CSVGMNTEAFF. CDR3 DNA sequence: TGCAGCGTTGGCATGAACACTGAAGCTTTCTTT. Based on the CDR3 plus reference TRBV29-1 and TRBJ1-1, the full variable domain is SAVISQKPSRDICQRGTSLTIQCQVDSQVTMMFWYRQQPGQSLTLIATANQGSEATYESGFVIDKFPISRPNLTFSTLTVSNMSPEDSSIYLCSVGMNTEAFFGQGTRLTVV.

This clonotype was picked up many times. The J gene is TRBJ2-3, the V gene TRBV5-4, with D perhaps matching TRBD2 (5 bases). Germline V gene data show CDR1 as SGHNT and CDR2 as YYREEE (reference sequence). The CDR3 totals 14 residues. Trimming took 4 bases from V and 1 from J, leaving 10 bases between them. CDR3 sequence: CASSLLAGTDTQYF. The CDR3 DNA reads TGTGCCAGCAGCCTGCTAGCAGGCACAGATACGCAGTATTTT.

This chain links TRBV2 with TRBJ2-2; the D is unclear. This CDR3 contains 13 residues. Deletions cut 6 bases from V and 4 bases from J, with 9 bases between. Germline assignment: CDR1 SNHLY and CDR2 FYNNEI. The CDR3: CASSPRVTGELFF. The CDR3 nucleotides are TGTGCCAGCAGCCCCAGAGTCACCGGGGAGCTGTTTTTT. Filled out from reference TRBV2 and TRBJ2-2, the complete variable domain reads EPEVTQTPSHQVTQMGQEVILRCVPISNHLYFYWYRQILGQKVEFLVSFYNNEISEKSEIFDDQFSVERPDGSNFTLKIRSTKLEDSAMYFCASSPRVTGELFFGEGSRLTVL.

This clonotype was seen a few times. The CDR3 loop is CASSRSGQSTGRLFF. In nucleotides, the CDR3 is TGTGCCAGCAGCCGGAGTGGACAGTCGACGGGTCGGCTGTTTTTT. This rearrangement joins TRBV6-2 or TRBV6-3 to TRBJ2-2, with a tentative D call TRBD1 (6 bases). CDR3 length: 15 amino acids. The ends were cut back, 6 bases at V and 13 bases at J, with 24 bases in the middle. Germline V gives CDR1 MNHEY, CDR2 SVGEGT.

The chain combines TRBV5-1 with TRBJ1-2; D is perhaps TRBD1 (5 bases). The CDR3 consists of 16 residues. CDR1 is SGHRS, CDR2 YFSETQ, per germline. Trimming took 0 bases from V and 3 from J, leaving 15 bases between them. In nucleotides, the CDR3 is TGCGCCAGCAGCTTGGGGCCATTCGACAGAGACTATGGCTACACCTTC. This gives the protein CASSLGPFDRDYGYTF.

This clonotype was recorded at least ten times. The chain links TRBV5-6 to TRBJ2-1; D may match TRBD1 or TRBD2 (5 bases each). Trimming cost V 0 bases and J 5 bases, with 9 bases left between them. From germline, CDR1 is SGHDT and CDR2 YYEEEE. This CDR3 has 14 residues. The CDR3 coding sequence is TGTGCCAGCAGCTTGGTTCCGGGACACAATGAGCAGTTCTTC. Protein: CASSLVPGHNEQFF. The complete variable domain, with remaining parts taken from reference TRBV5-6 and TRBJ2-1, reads DAGVTQSPTHLIKTRGQQVTLRCSPKSGHDTVSWYQQALGQGPQFIFQYYEEEERQRGNFPDRFSGHQFPNYSSELNVNALLLGDSALYLCASSLVPGHNEQFFGPGTRLTVL.

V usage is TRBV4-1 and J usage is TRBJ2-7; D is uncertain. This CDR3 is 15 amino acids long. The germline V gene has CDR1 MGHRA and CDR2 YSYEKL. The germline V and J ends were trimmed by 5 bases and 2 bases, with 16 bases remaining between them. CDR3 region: CASSGMGPKTYEQYF. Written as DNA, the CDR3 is TGCGCCAGCAGCGGCATGGGTCCTAAAACCTACGAGCAGTACTTC.

CDR3 residues: CASSVDREAFF. The CDR3 DNA follows: TGTGCCAGCAGTGTAGACCGCGAAGCTTTCTTT. V and J are TRBV6-1 and TRBJ1-1; D uncertain. Trimming removed 4 bases from V and 8 bases from J, with 8 bases in between. Germline V CDR1 and CDR2: MNHNS, SASEGT. The CDR3 contains 11 residues.

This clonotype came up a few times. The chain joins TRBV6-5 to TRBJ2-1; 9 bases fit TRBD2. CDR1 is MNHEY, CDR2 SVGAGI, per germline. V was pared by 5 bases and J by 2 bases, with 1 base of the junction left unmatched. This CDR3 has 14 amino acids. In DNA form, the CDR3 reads TGTGCCAGCAGTAGACTAGCGGCCTACAATGAGCAGTTCTTC. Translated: CASSRLAAYNEQFF.

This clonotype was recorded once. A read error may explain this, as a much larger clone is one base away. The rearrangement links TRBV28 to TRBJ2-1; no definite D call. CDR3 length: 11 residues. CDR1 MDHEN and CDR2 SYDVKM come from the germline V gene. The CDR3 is CGSISDLGQFF. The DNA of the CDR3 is TGTGGCAGCATCTCGGATTTGGGGCAGTTCTTC.

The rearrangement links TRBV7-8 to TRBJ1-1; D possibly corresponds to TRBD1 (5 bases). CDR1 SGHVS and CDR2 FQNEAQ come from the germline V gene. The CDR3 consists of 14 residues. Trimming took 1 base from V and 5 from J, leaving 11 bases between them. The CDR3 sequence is CASSLGGFKTEAFF. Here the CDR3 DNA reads TGTGCCAGCAGCTTAGGGGGGTTCAAGACTGAAGCTTTCTTT.

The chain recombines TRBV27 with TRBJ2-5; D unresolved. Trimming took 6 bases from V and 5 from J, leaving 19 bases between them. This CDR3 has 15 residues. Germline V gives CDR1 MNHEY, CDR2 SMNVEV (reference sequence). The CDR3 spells CASSLRFELRETQYF. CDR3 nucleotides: TGTGCCAGCAGCCTCAGATTTGAGCTAAGGGAGACCCAGTACTTC.

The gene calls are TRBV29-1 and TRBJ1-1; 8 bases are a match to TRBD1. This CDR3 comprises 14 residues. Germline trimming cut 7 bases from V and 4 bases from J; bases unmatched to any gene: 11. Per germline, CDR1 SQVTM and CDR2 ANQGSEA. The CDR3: CSENRGGIATEAFF. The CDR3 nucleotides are TGCAGCGAGAACAGGGGGGGGATAGCCACTGAAGCTTTCTTT. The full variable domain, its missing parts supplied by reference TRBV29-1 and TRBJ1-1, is SAVISQKPSRDICQRGTSLTIQCQVDSQVTMMFWYRQQPGQSLTLIATANQGSEATYESGFVIDKFPISRPNLTFSTLTVSNMSPEDSSIYLCSENRGGIATEAFFGQGTRLTVV.

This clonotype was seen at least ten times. CDR3 region: CASSRIQQETQYF. In DNA, the CDR3 is TGTGCCAGCAGCCGGATACAACAAGAGACCCAGTACTTC. V and J are TRBV6-2 or TRBV6-3 and TRBJ2-5; D is unresolved. Germline loops: CDR1 MNHEY, CDR2 SVGEGT. CDR3 length: 13 amino acids. The V end was cut by 6 bases, the J end by 2 bases, with 10 bases between.

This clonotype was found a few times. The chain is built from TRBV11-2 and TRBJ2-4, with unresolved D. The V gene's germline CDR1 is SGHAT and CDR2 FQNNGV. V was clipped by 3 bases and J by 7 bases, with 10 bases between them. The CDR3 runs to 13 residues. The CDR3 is CASSFDWRNIQYF. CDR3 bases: TGTGCCAGCAGCTTTGATTGGCGGAACATTCAGTACTTC.

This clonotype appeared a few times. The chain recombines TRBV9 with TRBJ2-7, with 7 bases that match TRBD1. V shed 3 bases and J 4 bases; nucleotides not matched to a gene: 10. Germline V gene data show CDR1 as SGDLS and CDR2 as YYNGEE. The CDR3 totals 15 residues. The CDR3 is CASSEAPGQIYEQYF. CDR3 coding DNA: TGTGCCAGCAGCGAGGCGCCGGGACAGATATACGAGCAGTACTTC.

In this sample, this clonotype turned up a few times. CDR3 residues: CATSDTGTDGYTF. The CDR3 coding sequence is TGTGCCACCAGTGATACCGGGACAGATGGCTACACCTTC. The rearrangement links TRBV24-1 to TRBJ1-2; 7 positions agree with TRBD1. There are 13 residues in the CDR3. J lost 6 bases, V lost 3 bases, and 3 bases had no gene match. Germline lookup yields CDR1 KGHDR and CDR2 SFDVKD.